This T cell receptor (beta chain) is from a study of cytomegalovirus exposure and HLA in healthy donors (dated by TCRdb to the late 2010s). Concerning the study at large: In an earlier analysis of under 600 of the donors, 250 to 350 Gb of sequence data and some 120 million unique TCR beta sequences from about 190 million T cells were reported. The study was designed to test whether signatures of past pathogen exposure could be identified by cataloging public T cell receptors. A separate validation cohort of approximately 130 different subjects was used in addition to the 666-subject first cohort. Roughly 300 gigabases of sequencing data and 75 million to 85 million unique TCR sequences made up an early release that covered around 640 HLA-typed donors. An earlier analysis of approximately 500 of the donors applied high-throughput TCR beta sequencing to assess whether each TCR beta V gene segment acted as functional or pseudogenic. Among a few hundred genotyped donors of the cohort, an average of 235,054 unique TCR beta nucleotide sequences were sequenced per donor, around 18% of them non-productive. HLA typing covered class I and class II loci at four-digit resolution. In a later genetic analysis, genome-wide SNP genotypes for about three fifths of the roughly 670 donors were used, and that subset was treated as a discovery cohort. The study combined high-throughput TCR immunosequencing, statistical association of individual TCRs with disease status, and machine learning to predict cytomegalovirus infection status. Several DR-DQ haplotypes were treated as single units for association and clustering because of strong linkage in the cohort. Donor age, sex, ethnicity and CMV serostatus were collected together with the repertoire data. All discovery cohort repertoires had been generated on a single sequencing platform. Using immunosequencing, the study profiled T cell repertoires from some 670 subjects and related those repertoires to cytomegalovirus serostatus. Among the roughly 400 genotyped donors, about 83% belonged to the genetic ancestry cluster associated with self-reported Caucasian donors. The number of donors typed differed by locus, with 629-630 for A, B, C, DRB1 and DQB1, approximately 500 for DQA1, about 610 for DPA1, and some 450 for DPB1. In a later analysis, previously published TCR beta repertoires from hundreds of donors were re-analyzed and high-resolution HLA genotyping was added so that TCR occurrence patterns could be studied. In the later analysis, no new phenotypic data were used to find candidate immune exposures; instead, reliance was placed on TCR beta sequences and their occurrence across donors.

The research as a whole found: A few of the identified cytomegalovirus-associated TCR beta chains were confirmed in vitro to be specific for cytomegalovirus antigens. Because counts were too low, roughly 18 rarely observed V segments, including chromosome 9 orphons, were left out of the earlier analysis of several hundred of the donors. A later genetic analysis associated a missense DCLRE1C variant with V-gene and J-gene trimming of TCR beta chains, and an independent cohort replicated the association. In a later analysis, some 18,000 TCR beta sequences were associated with specific HLA alleles at a false discovery rate of 0.05. Immune exposure information for the cohort was limited to CMV serostatus. A later analysis found that most CMV-associated TCR beta chains appeared HLA-restricted, with HLA associations seemingly driven largely by CMV exposure. In this cohort, only TCR beta chains were sequenced, and detectable features were limited by the absence of alpha or paired-chain data. A further reported finding was that TCR beta sequences accurately predicted the HLA-A and HLA-B alleles for most subjects in the first cohort. Because the 87-base-pair reads could not distinguish some IMGT-functional V segments, including TRBV6-2 and TRBV6-3, those segments were excluded. According to the authors, the approach could potentially be generalized to other disease states and immunological phenotypes. Across donors, most TCR sequences were observed very rarely, whereas some public TCRs were present in many individuals. In a later analysis, several top co-occurrence clusters were reported to appear linked to parvovirus B19, influenza, CMV and Epstein-Barr virus. Cytomegalovirus status was reported to be diagnosed by the classifier with high specificity and sensitivity in both the original and validation cohorts. In the study, 150 to 200 TCR beta chains were listed as associated with cytomegalovirus. In a later analysis, HLA-associated TCR beta chains were found to be more clonally expanded and to have lower generation probabilities than equally common non-associated chains. Linkage disequilibrium might explain the correlated functional status among segregating V segments, but an unknown experimental factor could not be ruled out. According to a later analysis, TCR association rates differed among HLA loci, with DRB1 alleles showing the most associated TCRs and HLA-C alleles showing the fewest. Because HLA typing was missing for some donors at each locus, association tests included only the typed subset. In an earlier analysis of 587 of the donors, most TCR beta V segments were observed in productive rearrangements about 87% or about 30% of the time, broadly matching IMGT annotations. Compared with the 666-donor mean, donors in an Asian-associated ancestry cluster had fewer N-insertions in productive TCRs, according to a later genetic analysis. When HLA alleles, especially DR and DQ, strongly co-occurred, TCR associations were difficult to assign to individual alleles. Sequencing depth was assumed to be roughly uniform across donors in the presence/absence analyses, though that assumption may not hold. The sequencing pipeline was judged likely to have produced a cluster of highly shared sequence variants as a technical artifact.

In the case of this clone: Its antigen is still unknown. Within one base of it there is no much larger clone, and no base qualities were kept.

Its CDR3 holds 16 amino acids, cysteine through phenylalanine. Only CDR3 DNA is held: 48 bases, read in frame from base 1. Germline trimming amounts to 5 bases on V and 7 bases on J, with 9 as the count of junction bases outside the gene matches. The germline V gene encodes CDR1 SGHRS and CDR2 YFSETQ. Preparation of the library involved the immunoSEQ multiplex PCR assay. The multiplex PCR relied on a mix of 60 forward primers for TCR Vbeta segments and 13 reverse primers for TCR Jbeta segments. The CDR3 region of rearranged TCR beta genes was amplified from genomic DNA by a multiplex PCR assay. The amplified TCR beta libraries were sequenced on the Illumina HiSeq System as 87-base-pair reads. Regarding the original processing steps: In a later analysis, tens of millions of unique TCR beta chains were counted across the 500 to 850 repertoires, and roughly 10 million of these chains were shared by at least two donors. A nearest-neighbor algorithm error-corrected the raw reads and collapsed the reads into unique sequences, merging closely related sequences to remove PCR and sequencing errors. V, D and J gene segments were assigned by aligning CDR3 sequences to IMGT reference sequences. For a sequence to be retained, a match of at least six nucleotides was required to both a V gene segment and a J gene segment. A rearrangement was called productive if the CDR3 had no stop codons and remained in frame with V and J, and every other rearrangement was called non-productive. Following IMGT convention, CDR3 was defined as the stretch from the second conserved V-encoded cysteine to the conserved J-encoded phenylalanine. In an earlier analysis of around 570 of the donors, sequences lacking an unambiguous match to a single V gene segment were excluded. An earlier analysis of fewer than 750 of the donors classified V segments as functional when productive rearrangements were above 56.7% and as segregating when the standard deviation between donors was above 5%. A statistical classification framework was built to diagnose cytomegalovirus status from the catalog of TCR beta chain sequences. In a later analysis, V and J genes were assigned by comparing TCR nucleotide sequences against IMGT/GENE-DB human TR gene sequences. In a later analysis, CDR3 sequences and most-parsimonious VDJ recombination scenarios were assigned using the TCRdist pipeline. In a later analysis, each TCR beta chain was defined by its CDR3 amino acid sequence together with its V-gene family, and reads lacking a unique V-gene family were excluded. A later analysis removed 500 to 600 highly shared, low-generation-probability nucleotide sequences to deal with suspected cross-contamination and a sequencing artifact. A later analysis calculated a clonal expansion index for each public chain from normalized within-repertoire ranks of inferred template counts. A later analysis computed generation probabilities with a VDJ recombination model fitted to out-of-frame rearrangements, and checked the results against IGoR. A later analysis scored TCR-TCR, TCR-HLA and TCR-CMV co-occurrence with hypergeometric tests, applying a repertoire-size bias correction to TCR pairs. False discovery rates were estimated in a later analysis by permuting HLA or CMV assignments 20 times. In a later analysis, co-occurring TCRs were grouped using DBSCAN, with TCRdist sequence similarity added in when clustering inside HLA-allele-positive subsets. Repertoires with fewer than 30,000 or more than 120,000 public chains were left out of co-occurrence clustering, as were four to six repertoires with anomalous nucleotide sharing. TCRdb holds this immuneACCESS table with in-frame rearrangements only. Some clones are missing; in checked studies, unresolved V genes explain under half, and the rest has no known cause. V, J and clone size were drawn from that table, and D and trimming were deduced from the DNA. The sample table holds about 190,000 clones, of which about 80% were seen once. The top ten clonotypes cover over 2.5% of the sample.

The cohort was made up of 500 to 800 healthy bone marrow donors. At the time of sampling, every cohort member was nominally healthy, though immune exposures that went unrecorded were likely present. The donor was CMV seropositive and belonged to the group of over 250 seropositive cohort members. A peripheral blood sample was provided by each donor, and peripheral blood mononuclear cells were used for TCR beta sequencing. Genomic DNA extraction from the blood cell samples was performed with the Qiagen DNeasy Blood Extraction Kit. The TCR was taken from a woman in her 50s in good health and CMV-seropositive. The sequencing input was PBMCs. The V and J segments used are TRBV5-1 and TRBJ2-2; TRBD2 fits 12 bases in the junction. The nucleotide sequence is given as TGCGCCAGCAGTACACTAGCGGGGGGCTCCAGCGGGGAGCTGTTTTTT. It specifies CASSTLAGGSSGELFF.